These 21 T cell receptor beta chains originate from one sample sequenced in a study of Ad26.COV2.S vaccination and SARS-CoV-2 variants. Documented treatment: roughly 19 received Ad26.COV2.S at low or high dose, single or two shots; several received placebo; per-sample allocation not given. Day 63 after the first vaccine or placebo injection was the time point for sampling. Profiled with immunoSEQ multiplex PCR; TCRdb holds only in-frame clones, not every one. The sample has approximately 250,000 clones, around 90% seen once. Material: peripheral blood, obtained in a trial of Ad26.COV2.S vaccine versus placebo. These receptor sequences come from a person aged 18 to 59 who received the Ad26.COV2.S COVID-19 vaccine or a placebo.

This clone appeared once. The rearrangement joins TRBV7-8 to TRBJ2-7; maybe TRBD1 (5 bases). Per germline, CDR1 SGHVS and CDR2 FQNEAQ. The V end was cut by 3 bases, the J end by 3 bases, with 12 bases between. CDR3 size: 14 residues. The CDR3 coding sequence is TGTGCCAGCAGCTTCTACAGGATACTCTACGAGCAGTACGTC. Residues: CASSFYRILYEQYV.

The chain uses TRBV7-3 and TRBJ2-2, with D perhaps matching TRBD1 or TRBD2 (5 bases each). CDR1 and CDR2 from the germline V gene are SGHTA and FQGTGA. Trimming stripped 3 bases from V and 7 bases from J, with 9 bases between. The CDR3 loop spans 13 amino acids. The CDR3 is CASSLTAVGELFF. The CDR3, as DNA: TGTGCCAGCAGCTTGACAGCGGTCGGGGAGCTGTTTTTT.

The rearrangement joins TRBV5-6 to TRBJ2-7, with D maybe TRBD2 (7 bases). Germline V lookup: CDR1 SGHDT, CDR2 YYEEEE. V was pared by 0 bases and J by 5 bases, with 15 bases between. The CDR3 is 15 amino acids. In DNA, the CDR3 is TGTGCCAGCAGCTTGGGGGGGCAGCGGGACGACGAGCAGTACGTC. Translating it yields CASSLGGQRDDEQYV.

With regard to this clone: The same CDR3 also results from other DNA sequences found in this sample. The chain is built from TRBV3-1 (or the pseudogene TRBV3-2) and TRBJ2-5, with 11 bases identical to TRBD2. The germline V gene has CDR1 LGHDT and CDR2 YNNKEL (reference sequence). The V segment lost 4 bases and the J segment 1 base; nucleotides outside the gene matches: 5. CDR3 length: 16 residues. The chain's CDR3 is CASSPGLAGAQETQYF. The CDR3 bases are TGTGCCAGCAGCCCCGGACTAGCGGGTGCCCAAGAGACCCAGTACTTC.

This chain joins TRBV30 and TRBJ2-3; 8 bases match TRBD2. With 7 bases clipped from V and 1 base from J, the junction kept 19 bases outside the gene matches. In germline, CDR1 is GTSNPN, CDR2 SVGIG (reference sequence). The CDR3 extends over 18 amino acids. The CDR3 sequence is CASDRRSKRSGGTDTQYF. Here the CDR3 DNA reads TGTGCCTCCGATCGCCGATCAAAACGTAGCGGGGGCACAGATACGCAGTATTTT.

V usage is TRBV7-2 and J usage is TRBJ1-2; possibly TRBD1 for D (5 bases). This CDR3 contains 17 residues. Germline CDR1 reads SGHTA; CDR2 reads FQGNSA. Trimming removed 2 bases from V and 0 bases from J, with 16 bases in between. CDR3 amino acids: CASSLTLYKGTNYGYTF. The DNA for the CDR3 is TGTGCCAGCAGCTTAACTCTGTACAAGGGGACTAACTATGGCTACACCTTC.

The rearrangement joins TRBV9 to TRBJ1-1, with unresolved D. Per germline, CDR1 SGDLS and CDR2 YYNGEE. Between the trimmed V and J ends, which lost 3 bases and 1 base, there was a span of 13 bases. The CDR3 runs 15 residues. DNA of the CDR3: TGTGCCAGCAGCGCCACGGCCGGCGGGAACACTGAAGCTTTCTTT. Protein product: CASSATAGGNTEAFF.

The rearrangement uses TRBV25-1 and TRBJ2-4; 8 positions match TRBD2. The V gene's germline CDR1 is MGHDK and CDR2 SYGVNS. The CDR3 extends over 12 amino acids. With 8 bases clipped from V and 9 bases from J, the junction kept 6 bases outside the gene matches. The CDR3 spells CASESGSGIQYF. CDR3 nucleotides: TGTGCCAGCGAGAGCGGGAGCGGCATTCAGTACTTC. Together with reference TRBV25-1 and TRBJ2-4, the CDR3 gives the full variable domain: EADIYQTPRYLVIGTGKKITLECSQTMGHDKMYWYQQDPGMELHLIHYSYGVNSTEKGDLSSESTVSRIRTEHFPLTLESARPSHTSQYLCASESGSGIQYFGAGTRLSVL.

This clone has a count of ten or more. The chain carries TRBV6-5 and TRBJ2-1; D not resolved. The germline V gene encodes CDR1 MNHEY and CDR2 SVGAGI. The CDR3 consists of 15 residues. V was trimmed by 4 bases and J by 4 bases, leaving 14 bases between them. This chain's CDR3 is CASSSMTVGYNEQFF. The CDR3 nucleotides read TGTGCCAGCAGTTCTATGACGGTGGGATACAATGAGCAGTTCTTC.

In nucleotides, the CDR3 is TGTGCCAGCAGCCGCGAGGGGGAGGGGACCTCCTACGAGCAGTACTTC. Amino acid sequence: CASSREGEGTSYEQYF. The chain recombines TRBV4-2 with TRBJ2-7; possible D gene TRBD2, 7 bases. Germline lookup yields CDR1 LGHNA and CDR2 YNFKEQ. V gave up 4 bases and J gave up 0 bases, with 16 bases separating them. The CDR3 runs to 16 residues.

The chain carries TRBV24-1 and TRBJ2-2, with 8 positions matching TRBD2. Trimming at V came to 4 bases and at J to 4 bases, leaving 4 bases not matched to a gene. The germline V gene encodes CDR1 KGHDR and CDR2 SFDVKD. CDR3 size: 15 residues. The CDR3 is CATSDQRGPTGELFF. The DNA for the CDR3 is TGTGCCACCAGTGACCAGCGGGGGCCCACCGGGGAGCTGTTTTTT.

The V gene is TRBV5-6, the J gene TRBJ2-2; D is unresolved. Trimming took 6 bases from V and 3 from J, leaving 15 bases between them. CDR1 is SGHDT and CDR2 is YYEEEE in the germline V gene. CDR3 size: 15 residues. The DNA for the CDR3 is TGTGCCAGCATTTCGGACGGCCGGGACACCGGGGAGCTGTTTTTT. This sequence encodes CASISDGRDTGELFF.

The chain recombines TRBV19 with TRBJ1-3; tentative D call: TRBD1 (5 bases). The CDR3 loop spans 15 amino acids. Trimming shortened V by 4 bases and J by 0 bases, and 10 bases separated the two germline ends. CDR1 and CDR2 (germline): LNHDA, SQIVND (reference sequence). The CDR3 DNA sequence: TGTGCCAGTAGTAACCGGGGCTCCTCTGGAAACACCATATATTTT. Its translation: CASSNRGSSGNTIYF.

The rearrangement links TRBV11-2 to TRBJ2-3; D is undetermined. The V gene's germline CDR1 is SGHAT and CDR2 FQNNGV. There are 14 residues in the CDR3. The ends were cut back, 1 base at V and 0 bases at J, with 5 bases in the middle. The CDR3 loop is CASSLGYSTDTQYF. CDR3 bases: TGTGCCAGCAGCTTAGGCTACAGCACAGATACGCAGTATTTT.

The chain couples TRBV7-2 to TRBJ2-7; 8 bases map to TRBD2. Per germline, CDR1 SGHTA and CDR2 FQGNSA. This CDR3 has 14 amino acids. V lost 3 bases and J lost 5; bases outside the gene matches: 6. The CDR3: CASSLAGGHHEQYF. The CDR3 coding sequence is TGTGCCAGCAGCTTGGCGGGGGGCCACCACGAGCAGTACTTC. Based on the CDR3 plus reference TRBV7-2 and TRBJ2-7, the full variable domain is GAGVSQSPSNKVTEKGKDVELRCDPISGHTALYWYRQSLGQGLEFLIYFQGNSAPDKSGLPSDRFSAERTGGSVSTLTIQRTQQEDSAVYLCASSLAGGHHEQYFGPGTRLTVT.

This chain connects TRBV18 to TRBJ1-3; tentative D call: TRBD1 (6 bases). The CDR3 contains 15 residues. Looked up from germline, CDR1 is KGHSH and CDR2 is LQKENI. Deletions cut 5 bases from V and 0 bases from J, with 11 bases between. The CDR3 spells CASSNKGDSGNTIYF. In DNA, the CDR3 is TGTGCCAGCTCAAATAAGGGGGACTCTGGAAACACCATATATTTT.

The J gene is TRBJ2-1, the V gene TRBV10-3, with 13 positions matching TRBD2. The CDR3 consists of 19 residues. V shed 4 bases and J 0 bases; nucleotides not matched to a gene: 9. The germline V gene has CDR1 ENHRY and CDR2 SYGVKD. As DNA, the CDR3 is TGTGCCATCAGTGGATGGACTAGCGGGAGCTTCAGCTCCTACAATGAGCAGTTCTTC. Its translation: CAISGWTSGSFSSYNEQFF.

This sequence joins TRBV6-5 and TRBJ2-1; D is possibly TRBD1 (6 bases). Trimming pared 2 bases from V and 4 bases from J, leaving 6 bases between. This CDR3 is built from 13 residues. Germline assignment: CDR1 MNHEY and CDR2 SVGAGI. CDR3 loop: CASSYTGYNEQFF. The CDR3 DNA reads as TGTGCCAGCAGTTACACAGGGTACAATGAGCAGTTCTTC.

The gene calls are TRBV30 and TRBJ2-5; no firm D call. The CDR3 consists of 13 residues. Trimming removed 0 bases at V and 7 bases at J, with 12 bases between. Germline CDR1 GTSNPN, CDR2 SVGIG (reference sequence). The CDR3 sequence: CAWSVGPGGTQYF. DNA of the CDR3: TGTGCCTGGAGTGTAGGCCCGGGTGGGACCCAGTACTTC.

This clone was seen just once. V and J are TRBV7-2 and TRBJ2-3; D remains ambiguous. The V gene lost 5 bases and the J gene lost 2 bases, with 11 bases spanning the gap. The CDR3 is 14 residues long. CDR1 and CDR2 (germline): SGHTA, FQGNSA. The CDR3 here is CASSHERHTDTQYF. The DNA for the CDR3 is TGTGCCAGCAGCCACGAACGTCACACAGATACGCAGTATTTT.

This clone was counted once. V usage is TRBV5-8 and J usage is TRBJ1-2; D is unresolved. CDR3 length: 13 amino acids. Germline values: CDR1 SGHTS, CDR2 YDEGEE. Trimming shortened V by 0 bases and J by 8 bases, and 11 bases separated the two germline ends. For the CDR3, the DNA is TGTGCCAGCAGCTTGGTTCTGACCCTGGGCTACACCTTC. Translation gives CASSLVLTLGYTF.